This T cell receptor beta chain was captured in a study of T-cell memory formation after mild COVID-19. Germline values: CDR1 MNHEY, CDR2 SVGEGT. The length of the CDR3 is 14 residues. V shed 8 bases and J shed 8 bases, with 21 bases lying between them. Study findings and constraints: A second wave expanding day 15 to 37 was CD4+-biased; contracting clones were balanced. Memory sampled before infection contained some responding clones, suggesting cross-reactive memory joined. The CD4+ clones that contracted clustered mainly within CM and EM, and the CD8+ clones concentrated in EMRA.

Regarding this clonotype: No antigen is known for it.

TCRdb re-called the 5' RACE reads with MiXCR, one entry per CDR3 protein. The sample shows 250,000 to 400,000 distinct CDR3 sequences, 14% of them seen only once. The rearrangement uses TRBV6-2 or TRBV6-3 and TRBJ1-2; D is undetermined. The TCR was taken from a man aged 18 to 29 who had mild COVID-19 (a few samples of this study predate the infection). Cell type and time point are not known. The sample consisted of PBMCs or a T cell subset sorted from them (not recorded which). The CDR3 DNA reads as TGTGCCAGCTATCCCGGAACCTCAGGAGTGGGCTACACCTTC. Its translation: CASYPGTSGVGYTF.